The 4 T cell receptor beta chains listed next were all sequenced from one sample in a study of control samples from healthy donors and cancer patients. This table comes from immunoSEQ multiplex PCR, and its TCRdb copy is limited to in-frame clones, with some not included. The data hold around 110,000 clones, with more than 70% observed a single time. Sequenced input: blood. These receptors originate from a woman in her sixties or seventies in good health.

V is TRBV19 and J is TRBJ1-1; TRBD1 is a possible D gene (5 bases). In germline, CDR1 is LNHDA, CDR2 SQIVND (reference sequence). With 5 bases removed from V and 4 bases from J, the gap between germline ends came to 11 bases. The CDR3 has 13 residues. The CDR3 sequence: CASSFLDTTEAFF. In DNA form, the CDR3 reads TGTGCCAGTAGTTTCTTGGACACCACTGAAGCTTTCTTT.

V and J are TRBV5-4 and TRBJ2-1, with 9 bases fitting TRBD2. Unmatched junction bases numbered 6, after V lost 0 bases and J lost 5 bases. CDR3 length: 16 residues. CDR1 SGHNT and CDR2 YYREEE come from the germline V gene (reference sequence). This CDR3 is CASSLAAGGRHNEQFF. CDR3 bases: TGTGCCAGCAGCTTGGCAGCGGGGGGCCGACACAATGAGCAGTTCTTC.

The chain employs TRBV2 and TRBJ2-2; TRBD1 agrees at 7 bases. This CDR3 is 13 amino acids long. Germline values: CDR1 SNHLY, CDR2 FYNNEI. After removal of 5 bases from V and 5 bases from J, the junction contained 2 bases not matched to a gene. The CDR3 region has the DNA TGTGCCAGCAGTTCACAGGGGACCGGGGAGCTGTTTTTT. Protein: CASSSQGTGELFF. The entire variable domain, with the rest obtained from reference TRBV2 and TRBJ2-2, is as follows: EPEVTQTPSHQVTQMGQEVILRCVPISNHLYFYWYRQILGQKVEFLVSFYNNEISEKSEIFDDQFSVERPDGSNFTLKIRSTKLEDSAMYFCASSSQGTGELFFGEGSRLTVL.

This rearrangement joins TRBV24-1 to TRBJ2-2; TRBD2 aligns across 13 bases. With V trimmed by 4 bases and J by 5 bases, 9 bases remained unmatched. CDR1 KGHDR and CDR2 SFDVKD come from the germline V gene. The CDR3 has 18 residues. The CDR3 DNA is TGTGCCACCAGTGACCCCAGGACTAGCGGGAGTGGGACCGGGGAGCTGTTTTTT. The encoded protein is CATSDPRTSGSGTGELFF.